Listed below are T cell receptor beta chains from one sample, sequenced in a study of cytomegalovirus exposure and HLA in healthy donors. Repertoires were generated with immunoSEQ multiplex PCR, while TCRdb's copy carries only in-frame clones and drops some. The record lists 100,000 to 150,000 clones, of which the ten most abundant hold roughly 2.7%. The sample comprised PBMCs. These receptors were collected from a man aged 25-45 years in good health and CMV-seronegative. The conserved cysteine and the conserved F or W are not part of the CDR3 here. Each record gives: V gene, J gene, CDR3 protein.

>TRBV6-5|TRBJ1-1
ASSKDSANTEAF
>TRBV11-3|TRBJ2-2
ASSLDPPLGGNTGELF
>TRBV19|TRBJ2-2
ASSLYGQGANTGELF
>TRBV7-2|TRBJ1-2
ASSLGLRSANYGYT
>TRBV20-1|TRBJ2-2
SAPSTGELF
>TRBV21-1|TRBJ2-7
ASIGTSGRAGYEQY
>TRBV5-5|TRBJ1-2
ASSFGQAQYT
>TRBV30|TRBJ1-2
ACHLQYNYGYT
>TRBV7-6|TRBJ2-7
ASSLALAGGGSEQY
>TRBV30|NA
AWSVRDGRFSYEQY
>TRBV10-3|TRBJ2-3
AIRAGTRGTDTQY
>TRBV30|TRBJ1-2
AWSGTAVDGYT
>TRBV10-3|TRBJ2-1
AISGTSGSSEQF
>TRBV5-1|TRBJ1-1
ASSLGTGTGEAF
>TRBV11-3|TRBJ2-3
ASSSSGAGGTDTQY
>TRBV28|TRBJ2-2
ASSTGLAGVSWDTGELF
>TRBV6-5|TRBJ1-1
ASSYADSPNGEAF
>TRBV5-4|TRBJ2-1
ASSLDLQGNEQF
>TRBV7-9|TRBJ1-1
ASSLESRRAF
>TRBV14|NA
ASSQEGPNYYEQY
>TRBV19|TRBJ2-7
ASTAGGRGTYEQY
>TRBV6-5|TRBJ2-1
ASHWTSGEDEQF
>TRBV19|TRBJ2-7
ASTPGRGSYEQY
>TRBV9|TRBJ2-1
ASSPRLGANEQF
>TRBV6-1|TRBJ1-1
ASSPFQGARTEAF
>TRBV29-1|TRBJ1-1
SGFQGSGTTEAF
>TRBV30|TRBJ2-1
AWKFWGRDEQF
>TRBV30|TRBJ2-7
AWSVSRTGEQY
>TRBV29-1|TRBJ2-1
SAPVTSDEQF
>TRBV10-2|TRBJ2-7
ASSELGTSGKTYEQY
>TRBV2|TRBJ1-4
ASTGRGQGRLKLF
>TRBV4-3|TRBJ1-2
ASSQDRDSYGYT
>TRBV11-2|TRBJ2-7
ASRLAGFSYEQY
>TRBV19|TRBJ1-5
ASSSGTGGRSNQPQH
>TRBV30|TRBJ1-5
AWSVGGTGIQPQH
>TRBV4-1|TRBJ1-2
ASSKTDNYGYT
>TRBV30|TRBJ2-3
AGGAGGPDTQY
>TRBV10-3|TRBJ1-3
AITGSGNTIY
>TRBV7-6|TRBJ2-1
ASRREGGDNEQF
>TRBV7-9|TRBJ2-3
ASTLGAAKTDTQY
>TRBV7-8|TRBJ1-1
ASSPSPLRWMNTEAF
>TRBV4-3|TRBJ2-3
ASSQGLAGGLTDTQY
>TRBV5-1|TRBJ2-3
ASSLAVRGGGGDTQY
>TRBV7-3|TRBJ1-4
ASSSLPNEKLF
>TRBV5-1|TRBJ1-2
ASSLARGYYGYT
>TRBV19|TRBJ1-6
ASGTGINSPLH
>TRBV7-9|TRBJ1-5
ASSLSMSNQPQH
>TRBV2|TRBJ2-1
ASGTGTKYNEQF
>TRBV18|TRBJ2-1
ASSRDKGQGPFSEQF
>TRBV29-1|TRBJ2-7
SVGSVYEQY
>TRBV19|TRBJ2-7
ASSSTPQDEQY
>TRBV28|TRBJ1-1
ASSFQGMNTEAF
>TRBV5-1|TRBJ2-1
ASSQGVRNEQF
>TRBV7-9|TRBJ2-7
ASSQPSSYEQY
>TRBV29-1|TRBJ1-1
STDSGVAF